The clone carrying this T cell receptor beta chain was observed many times. The antigen remains undetermined. These data originate in a study of identical twins. General study results and limits: There were fewer insertions in abundant cord blood beta clonotypes, but memory repertoires showed no such pattern.

Template switching created a universal primer site, and the cDNA included unique molecular identifiers. TCRdb itself ran the 5' RACE reads through MiXCR, one entry per CDR3 protein. The table includes approximately 260,000 distinct CDR3 sequences, about 8.9% detected once. Trimming pared 1 base from V and 7 bases from J, leaving 11 bases between. This CDR3 region has 15 residues. Germline V gene data show CDR1 as MDHEN and CDR2 as SYDVKM. The sample was also reused in another study, on yellow fever vaccine responses in identical twins.

V usage is TRBV28 and J usage is TRBJ1-6, with D uncertain. The TCR comes from a woman between 18 and 29 years old in good health. The sequencing input was CD8+ T cells sorted from blood. The CDR3 region is CASSLLFAKNSPLHF. Written as DNA, the CDR3 is TGTGCCAGCAGTTTATTATTCGCCAAAAATTCACCCCTCCACTTT.